The 8 T cell receptor beta chains listed next were all sequenced from one sample in a study of OX40 agonist ivuxolimab in advanced cancers. This table comes from immunoSEQ multiplex PCR, and its TCRdb copy is limited to in-frame clones, with some not included. The top ten clones hold about 7.6% of a sample with about 40,000 clones, about 80% of them seen once. The sample in question was CD4+ or CD8+ T cells sorted from blood, obtained in a trial of the OX40 agonist ivuxolimab. The receptors here all came from an adult with an advanced solid tumor such as melanoma, head and neck, liver or kidney cancer.

Concerning this clone itself: The sample holds other DNA sequences that translate to the same CDR3. V gene TRBV29-1 combines with J gene TRBJ2-2; the D is unclear. The CDR3 length is 12 residues. Germline V gene data show CDR1 as SQVTM and CDR2 as ANQGSEA. The CDR3 sequence is CTALRGTGELFF. The DNA for the CDR3 is TGCACCGCTTTAAGAGGCACCGGGGAGCTGTTTTTT.

This chain joins TRBV5-1 and TRBJ1-5, with TRBD1 as a possible D gene (6 bases). Trimming pared 2 bases from V and 5 bases from J, leaving 11 bases between. There are 14 residues in the CDR3. Germline assignment: CDR1 SGHRS and CDR2 YFSETQ. The CDR3 nucleotides read TGCGCCAGCAGCTTATCAGGGGCGGATCAGCCCCAGCATTTT. This translates into CASSLSGADQPQHF.

The rearrangement links TRBV12-5 to TRBJ2-7; 7 bases fit TRBD2. CDR1 is LGHNT, CDR2 FRNRAP, per germline. The junction had 14 bases not matched to a gene; V was cut back by 0 bases and J by 3 bases. This CDR3 has 18 residues. CDR3 residues: CASGLVPPRYREDYEQYF. In DNA, the CDR3 is TGTGCTAGTGGTTTGGTACCCCCGCGGTACCGGGAGGACTACGAGCAGTACTTC.

The genes are TRBV6-5 and TRBJ2-3; unclear D gene. The CDR3 is 13 residues long. V lost 0 bases and J 2 bases, leaving 3 bases between the germline ends. Germline loops: CDR1 MNHEY, CDR2 SVGAGI. The CDR3 loop reads CASSYSPTDTQYF. The CDR3 DNA sequence: TGTGCCAGCAGTTACTCACCCACAGATACGCAGTATTTT.

The DNA of the CDR3 is TGTGCCAGCAGCTTAGTCGGCGATACGCAGTATTTT. This sequence encodes CASSLVGDTQYF. This rearrangement joins TRBV11-2 to TRBJ2-3; D not resolved. Trimming took 1 base from V and 6 from J, leaving 5 bases between them. This CDR3 has 12 residues. Germline loops: CDR1 SGHAT, CDR2 FQNNGV.

This sequence joins TRBV7-2 and TRBJ2-3; D may match TRBD1 or TRBD2 (5 bases each). CDR3 length: 15 amino acids. The V and J ends lost 3 bases and 3 bases respectively, with 13 bases between them. Germline V gene data show CDR1 as SGHTA and CDR2 as FQGNSA. The CDR3 DNA sequence: TGTGCCAGCAGCTTGGGACGTCCCCCTACAGATACGCAGTATTTT. Translated: CASSLGRPPTDTQYF.

The CDR3 sequence is CATGQGSGNTIYF. Here the CDR3 DNA reads TGTGCCACCGGACAGGGCTCTGGAAACACCATATATTTT. The chain employs TRBV15 and TRBJ1-3; 8 positions match TRBD1. Trimming cost V 8 bases and J 0 bases; bases outside gene matches: 0. The CDR3 is 13 residues long. Germline V gene lookup returns CDR1 LNHNV and CDR2 YYDKDF (reference sequence).

This rearrangement joins TRBV7-2 to TRBJ2-1, with D possibly TRBD2 on 5 matching bases. CDR1 and CDR2 from the germline V gene are SGHTA and FQGNSA. V was clipped by 6 bases and J by 3 bases, with 9 bases between them. CDR3 length equals 13 residues. The CDR3 here is CASSSGFYNEQFF. The CDR3 bases are TGTGCCAGCAGTTCGGGGTTCTACAATGAGCAGTTCTTC.